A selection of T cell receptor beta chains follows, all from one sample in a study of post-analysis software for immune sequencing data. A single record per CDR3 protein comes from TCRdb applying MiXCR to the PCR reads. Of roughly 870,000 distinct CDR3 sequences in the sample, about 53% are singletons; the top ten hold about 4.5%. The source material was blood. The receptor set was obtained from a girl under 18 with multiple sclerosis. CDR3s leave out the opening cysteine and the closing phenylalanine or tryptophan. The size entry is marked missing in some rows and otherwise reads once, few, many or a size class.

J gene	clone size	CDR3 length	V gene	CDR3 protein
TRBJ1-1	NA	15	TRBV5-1	ASSTARVQASYTEAF
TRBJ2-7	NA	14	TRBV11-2	ASSLDLRGLEDEQY
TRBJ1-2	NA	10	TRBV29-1	SVAPQNYGYT
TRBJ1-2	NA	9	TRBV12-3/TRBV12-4	ASSLGTGYT
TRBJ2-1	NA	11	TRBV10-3	AVRSAGEDEQF
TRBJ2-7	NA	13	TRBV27	ASSLATGWEYEQY
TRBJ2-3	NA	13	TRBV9	ASSVNIVNTDTQY
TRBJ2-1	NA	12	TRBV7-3	ASSFTGSYNEQF
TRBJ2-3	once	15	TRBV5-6	ASSFPGLAGGQDTQY
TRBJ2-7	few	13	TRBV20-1	SARDGTPRAGEQY
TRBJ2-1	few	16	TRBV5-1	ASSLARMGASGVDEQF
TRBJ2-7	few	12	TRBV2	ASSEGSSGRAQY
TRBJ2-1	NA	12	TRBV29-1	SVGWGTSGNEQF
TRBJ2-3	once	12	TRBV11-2	ASSLDPGPDTQY
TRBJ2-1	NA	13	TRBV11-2	ASSRRQVGYNEQF
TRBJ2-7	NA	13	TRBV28	ASSFPQPPGQPQY
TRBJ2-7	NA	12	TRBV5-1	ASSSMGANYEQY
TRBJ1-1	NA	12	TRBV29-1	SVATRPMNTEAF
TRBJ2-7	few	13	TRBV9	ASSVEQGSSYEQY
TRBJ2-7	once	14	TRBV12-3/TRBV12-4	ASSLELSGRAYEQY
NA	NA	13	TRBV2	ASKVRGGRSYEQY
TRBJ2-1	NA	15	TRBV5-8	ASSFPIGGGAQGEQF
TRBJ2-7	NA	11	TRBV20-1	SARLAGGNEQY
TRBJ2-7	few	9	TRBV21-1	ASRLHHEQY
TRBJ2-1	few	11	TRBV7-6	ASSLLRSREQF
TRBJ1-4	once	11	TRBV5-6	ASSGRINEKLF
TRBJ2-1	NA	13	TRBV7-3	ASSRDLRPYNEQF
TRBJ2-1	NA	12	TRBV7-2	ASSSKGQPNEQF
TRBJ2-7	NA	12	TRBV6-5	ASSYSLRFNEQY
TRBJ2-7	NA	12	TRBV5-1	ASSAGTLTYEQY
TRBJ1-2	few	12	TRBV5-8	ASSLGTRVGGYT
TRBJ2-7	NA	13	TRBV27	ASRNEPGLVYEQY
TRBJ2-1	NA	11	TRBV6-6	ASSYTYENEQF
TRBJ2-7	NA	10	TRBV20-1	SARPGTVEQY
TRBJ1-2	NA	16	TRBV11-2	ASSSYRDGRDLLNGYT
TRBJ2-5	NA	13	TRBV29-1	SVRDRGGRQETQY
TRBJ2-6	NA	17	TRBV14	ASSQVTRDRFWGTNVLT
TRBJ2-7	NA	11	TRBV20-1	SARIGRSYEQY
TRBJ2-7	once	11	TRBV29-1	SVKGTGLYEQY
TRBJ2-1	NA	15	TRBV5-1	ASSPAGGSGAYNEQF
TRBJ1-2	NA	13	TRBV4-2	ASSQALTDNYGYT
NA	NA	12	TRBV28	ASSLRGQGDEQY
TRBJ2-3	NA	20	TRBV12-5	ASGLVRRGLLAGGSSTDTQY
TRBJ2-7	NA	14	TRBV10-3	AISESLFGQADEQY
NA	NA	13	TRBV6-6	ASKIGTSEWNEQY
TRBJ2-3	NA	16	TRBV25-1	ASSEQSGSLTTTDTQY
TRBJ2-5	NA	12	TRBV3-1	ASGKWDGQETQY
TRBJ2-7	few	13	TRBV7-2	ASSEDSGRSYEQY
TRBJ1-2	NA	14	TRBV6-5	ASMGLGGALRYGYT
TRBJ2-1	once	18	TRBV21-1	ASSKESERRGLRAYNEQF
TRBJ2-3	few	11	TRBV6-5	ASSPYAPETQY
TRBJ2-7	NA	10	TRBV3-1	ASSQFSYEQY
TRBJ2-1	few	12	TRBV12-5	ASGLGVSYNEQF
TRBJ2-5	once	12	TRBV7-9	AAWGPGQQETQY
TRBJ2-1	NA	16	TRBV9	ASSVGLAGVGNPNEQF
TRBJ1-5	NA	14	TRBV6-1	ASSATGGWGIQPQH
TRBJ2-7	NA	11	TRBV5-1	ASSDTGSREQY
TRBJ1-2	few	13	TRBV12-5	ASGIQTPAHYGYT
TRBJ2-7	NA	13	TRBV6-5	ASRNPGTNAYEQY
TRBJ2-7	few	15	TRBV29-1	SVEAPGQRGGYYEQY